This T cell receptor (beta chain) was recovered during a study of T-cell memory formation after mild COVID-19. Trimming took 5 bases from V and 5 from J, leaving 18 bases between them. This CDR3 contains 16 residues. CDR1 and CDR2 (germline): MNHEY, SVGAGI. TCRdb ran MiXCR on the 5' RACE reads and lists one entry per CDR3 protein. The data contain hundreds of thousands of distinct CDR3 sequences, 8% to 9% of them seen just once; the ten biggest clones take up less than 25%. As for this clonotype: As yet, its antigen is unknown.

General observations from the study: Later expanders leaned CD4+, whereas day 15 to 85 contracting clones were balanced CD4/CD8. Pre-infection memory showed some responding clones, and this suggested that cross-reactive memory joined.

The sample taken for sequencing was PBMCs or a T cell subset sorted from them (not recorded which). This TCR derives from a man between 18 and 35 years old who had mild COVID-19 (a few samples of this study predate the infection). Cell type and time point are not known. The chain joins TRBV6-5 to TRBJ2-2, with a weak D call TRBD2 (5 bases). The CDR3 DNA is TGTGCCAGCAGTACCCGCGGGCCCCCGAGGACCGGGGAGCTGTTTTTT. Protein product: CASSTRGPPRTGELFF.